This TCR beta chain was sequenced in a study of T cell repertoires in cytomegalovirus infection (dated by TCRdb to about 2019). Broadly, across the study: Alongside well-studied HLA-B-restricted epitopes, the peptide stimulations were aimed at recently identified HLA-C-restricted CMV epitopes, whose presentation resists viral immunomodulation. Because public TCR beta signatures pointed to carriage of CMV infection together with the matching HLA type, the HLA type of each donor mattered for the analysis. The full study reports these points: The ex vivo response was dominated by HLA-C-restricted CMV-specific TCR beta clonotypes, which also provided the single most frequent clonotype in two of eight donors. Cumulative frequency of public TCR beta family members discriminated carriers of CMV infection plus the relevant HLA type in this cohort and an independent roughly 320-donor cohort.

Including the terminal cysteine and phenylalanine, the CDR3 comprises 13 residues. Kept here is only the CDR3 DNA, which spans 39 bases and is read in frame from base 1. CDR1 and CDR2, per the germline V gene (reference sequence), are DFQATT and SNEGSKA. At the junction V is shortened by 3 bases and J by 7 bases, with 13 bases in between. Reads for this sample came from an Illumina HiSeq 1500. Using fastp at Q25 and MiXCR, TCRdb reprocessed the public reads and kept productive beta chains. Rows with one shared CDR3 protein collapse into an entry with the most common genes and DNA. The table for this sample lists approximately 500,000 distinct CDR3 sequences; 33% of them were counted only once. About 17% of the sample is taken by the ten largest. Comment on this clonotype: No antigen is known for it. The input lacks base qualities; no much larger clone sits a single base away.

According to the study, the label for this sample's treatment or condition signals: in vitro stimulation with specific CMV peptide epitopes to enrich CMV-specific T cells. This sequence originates from a human donor in good health (CMV status not recorded). Some clones in this sample may be carry-over from other donors' samples. The rearrangement combines TRBV20-1 with TRBJ2-1; the D segment is perhaps TRBD1 or TRBD2, each sharing 6 matched bases. Material: cultured PBMCs, obtained from culture after CMV antigen stimulation. DNA sequence: TGCAGTGCTAGTAGGCTAGGGGGGAATGAGCAGTTCTTC. This gives the protein CSASRLGGNEQFF.